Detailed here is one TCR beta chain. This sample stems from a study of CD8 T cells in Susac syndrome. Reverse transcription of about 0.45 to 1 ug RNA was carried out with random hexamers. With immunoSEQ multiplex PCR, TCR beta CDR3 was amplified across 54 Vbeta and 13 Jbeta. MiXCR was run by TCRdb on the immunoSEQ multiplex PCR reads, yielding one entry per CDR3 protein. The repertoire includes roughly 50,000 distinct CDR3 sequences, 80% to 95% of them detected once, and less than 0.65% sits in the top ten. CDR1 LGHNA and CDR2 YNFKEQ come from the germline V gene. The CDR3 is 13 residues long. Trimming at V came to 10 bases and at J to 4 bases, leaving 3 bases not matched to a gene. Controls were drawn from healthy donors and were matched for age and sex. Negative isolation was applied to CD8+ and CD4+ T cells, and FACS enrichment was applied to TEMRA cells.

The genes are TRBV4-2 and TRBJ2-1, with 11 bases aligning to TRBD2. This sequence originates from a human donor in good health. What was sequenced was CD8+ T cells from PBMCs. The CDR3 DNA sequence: TGTGCCATCGGGACTAGCGGTTACAATGAGCAGTTCTTC. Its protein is CAIGTSGYNEQFF.